These 22 T cell receptor beta chains were all obtained from the same sample, sequenced in a study of CD8+CD57+ T cells in acquired aplastic anemia. Genomic DNA provided the template from which TCR beta VDJ and CDR3 profiles were obtained. TCRdb reprocessed the reads with MiXCR, giving one entry per CDR3 protein. The sample carries 62,000 or so distinct CDR3 sequences, 45% to 55% recorded once. Input material: sorted CD4+, CD8+, or CD8+CD57+ T cells (not recorded which) from PBMCs. These receptors all stem from a human donor in good health, serving as a control.

This clonotype was seen a few times. A read error is possible here, since a much larger clone lies one base away. CDR3 coding DNA: TGTGCCAGCAGCTTCCTTATCGTTCGGCAGAGCTATGGCTACACCTTC. Amino acid sequence: CASSFLIVRQSYGYTF. The rearrangement uses TRBV11-1 and TRBJ1-2; D unclear. Looked up from germline, CDR1 is SGHAT and CDR2 is FQDESV (reference sequence). The CDR3 sequence is 16 residues long. With 3 bases removed from V and 4 bases from J, the gap between germline ends came to 18 bases.

The CDR3 loop reads CATSRYGGDEQYF. In DNA form, the CDR3 reads TGTGCCACCAGCAGGTACGGGGGAGACGAGCAGTACTTC. This chain links TRBV15 with TRBJ2-7; D possibly corresponds to TRBD2 (6 bases). Trimming cost V 3 bases and J 5 bases, with 11 bases left between them. The CDR3 covers 13 residues. In germline, CDR1 is LNHNV, CDR2 YYDKDF (reference sequence). The full variable domain, completed using reference TRBV15 and TRBJ2-7, is DAMVIQNPRYQVTQFGKPVTLSCSQTLNHNVMYWYQQKSSQAPKLLFHYYDKDFNNEADTPDNFQSRRPNTSFCFLDIRSPGLGDTAMYLCATSRYGGDEQYFGPGTRLTVT.

This clonotype showed up just a few times. The chain joins TRBV19 to TRBJ2-1; no definite D call. Germline V CDR1 and CDR2: LNHDA, SQIVND (reference sequence). This CDR3 is built from 12 residues. With 0 bases removed from V and 8 bases from J, the gap between germline ends came to 5 bases. CDR3 region: CASSIDPHEQFF. The CDR3 DNA reads TGTGCCAGTAGTATAGATCCCCATGAGCAGTTCTTC.

Regarding this clonotype: With a much larger clone just one base away, this may be a read error. The rearrangement links TRBV6-2 or TRBV6-3 to TRBJ1-1; the D gene is possibly TRBD1 (6 bases). The CDR3 sequence is 14 residues long. Germline values: CDR1 MNHEY, CDR2 SVGEGT. Trimming shortened V by 5 bases and J by 6 bases, and 16 bases separated the two germline ends. The CDR3 protein is CASSDGGLEAEAFF. The CDR3 DNA reads as TGTGCCAGCAGTGACGGGGGGCTTGAGGCTGAAGCTTTCTTT.

This clonotype showed up many times. This chain joins TRBV20-1 and TRBJ1-1; D perhaps matches TRBD1 (6 bases). V was shortened by 4 bases and J by 2 bases, with 26 bases between the two germline ends. Germline lookup yields CDR1 DFQATT and CDR2 SNEGSKA (reference sequence). This CDR3 is 18 amino acids long. The CDR3 loop is CSATLPGTGKGVNTEAFF. CDR3 DNA: TGCAGTGCTACTCTCCCGGGAACAGGGAAGGGGGTAAACACTGAAGCTTTCTTT.

A note on this clonotype: Germline is not matched at one junction end, which may reflect a read error. This chain joins TRBV5-1 and TRBJ2-3, with no clear D. This CDR3 has 13 amino acids. Per germline, CDR1 SGHRS and CDR2 YFSETQ. CDR3 DNA sequence: TGCGCCAGCAGCTCGGTCCGGAGAGATACGCAATATTTT. As protein: CASSSVRRDTQYF.

In its sample, this clonotype was seen many times. The chain uses TRBV4-1 and TRBJ1-4; D not resolved. Germline V lookup: CDR1 MGHRA, CDR2 YSYEKL. This CDR3 is 13 amino acids long. V gave up 1 base and J gave up 5 bases, with 5 bases separating them. Written as DNA, the CDR3 is TGCGCCAGCAGCCAAGTCTCCAATGAAAAACTGTTTTTT. This gives the protein CASSQVSNEKLFF.

V usage is TRBV2 and J usage is TRBJ1-4, with a weak D call TRBD1 (5 bases). Between the trimmed V and J ends, which lost 6 bases and 8 bases, there was a span of 7 bases. This CDR3 contains 11 residues. CDR1 and CDR2 (germline): SNHLY, FYNNEI. The CDR3 bases are TGTGCCAGCAGGGGGCCCGAAAAACTGTTTTTT. Encoded protein: CASRGPEKLFF.

This clonotype was seen many times. The chain links TRBV11-2 to TRBJ2-7; 9 nucleotides match TRBD1. Trimming cost V 3 bases and J 6 bases; bases outside gene matches: 12. The V gene's germline CDR1 is SGHAT and CDR2 FQNNGV. This CDR3 has 16 amino acids. The CDR3 is CASSLGPGTGRTEQYF. Written as DNA, the CDR3 is TGTGCCAGCAGCTTGGGGCCCGGGACAGGGAGGACCGAGCAGTACTTC.

This sequence joins TRBV14 and TRBJ2-3; possibly TRBD2 for D (6 bases). Per germline, CDR1 SGHDN and CDR2 FVKESK. Trimming cost V 4 bases and J 0 bases, with 8 bases left between them. There are 14 residues in the CDR3. CDR3 bases: TGTGCCAGCAGCCCGGGACTGAGCACAGATACGCAGTATTTT. It yields the protein CASSPGLSTDTQYF.

CDR3 DNA: TGTGCCAGCAGTGGGTTTGGGAATTCACCCCTCCACTTT. Translating gives CASSGFGNSPLHF. The chain combines TRBV2 with TRBJ1-6, with no clear D. In germline, CDR1 is SNHLY, CDR2 FYNNEI. With 4 bases removed from V and 7 bases from J, the gap between germline ends came to 8 bases. The CDR3 contains 13 residues.

This chain links TRBV20-1 with TRBJ2-1; D possibly corresponds to TRBD2 (5 bases). V shed 0 bases and J shed 6 bases, with 15 bases lying between them. The germline gives CDR1 DFQATT, CDR2 SNEGSKA (reference sequence). The CDR3 runs 15 residues. CDR3 region: CSARDPAGGSNEQFF. Here the CDR3 DNA reads TGCAGTGCTAGAGACCCCGCTGGAGGTTCCAATGAGCAGTTCTTC.

The J gene is TRBJ2-5, the V gene TRBV10-1; TRBD1 aligns across 7 bases. There are 13 residues in the CDR3. Germline V gene sequence: CDR1 WNHNN, CDR2 SYGVQD (reference sequence). The V gene end was trimmed by 2 bases and the J gene end by 7 bases; junction bases not matched to a gene: 4. CDR3 in amino acids: CASSEGTEGTQYF. CDR3 bases: TGCGCCAGCAGTGAGGGGACAGAAGGGACCCAGTACTTC.

This clonotype is labeled as medium-sized. The J gene is TRBJ2-7, the V gene TRBV2; D is ambiguous. CDR3 length: 12 residues. The germline gives CDR1 SNHLY, CDR2 FYNNEI. The V end was cut by 4 bases, the J end by 3 bases, with 7 bases between. The CDR3 spells CASSGTDYEQYF. The CDR3 DNA reads TGTGCCAGCAGTGGGACGGACTACGAGCAGTACTTC.

The genes are TRBV7-2 and TRBJ2-5, with D tentatively TRBD2 (6 bases). This CDR3 has 13 amino acids. Deletions cut 2 bases from V and 5 bases from J, with 9 bases between. CDR1 and CDR2 from the germline V gene are SGHTA and FQGNSA. This CDR3 reads CASSLTSMETQYF. The CDR3 DNA is TGTGCCAGCAGCTTAACTAGCATGGAGACCCAGTACTTC.

The chain recombines TRBV20-1 with TRBJ2-7, with 8 bases identical to TRBD2. Per germline, CDR1 DFQATT and CDR2 SNEGSKA (reference sequence). This CDR3 contains 13 residues. Trimming at V came to 5 bases and at J to 8 bases, leaving 11 bases not matched to a gene. CDR3 loop: CSAPGTRQSKQYF. In DNA, the CDR3 is TGCAGTGCTCCCGGGACTAGGCAATCCAAGCAGTACTTC.

The chain employs TRBV4-1 and TRBJ2-7; D possibly corresponds to TRBD1 (7 bases). This CDR3 region has 17 residues. CDR1 is MGHRA, CDR2 YSYEKL, per germline. The V end was cut by 0 bases, the J end by 7 bases, with 22 bases between. The CDR3 here is CASSQDAGTASLREQYF. Here the CDR3 DNA reads TGCGCCAGCAGCCAAGATGCGGGGACAGCCTCCCTAAGGGAGCAGTACTTC.

The gene calls are TRBV14 and TRBJ1-2; D remains unclear. CDR1 is SGHDN and CDR2 is FVKESK in the germline V gene. This CDR3 spans 13 amino acids. The V end was cut by 3 bases, the J end by 0 bases, with 5 bases between. DNA of the CDR3: TGTGCCAGCAGCCAGAAACCTAACTATGGCTACACCTTC. This encodes CASSQKPNYGYTF.

J is TRBJ2-5 and V is TRBV24-1, with TRBD1 as a possible D gene (5 bases). The CDR3 is 14 amino acids. CDR1 and CDR2 (germline): KGHDR, SFDVKD. The V gene lost 4 bases and the J gene lost 2 bases, with 10 bases spanning the gap. The CDR3 region has the DNA TGTGCCACCAGTGACAACAGGAAACAAGAGACCCAGTACTTC. Protein: CATSDNRKQETQYF.

This clonotype was seen repeatedly, ten times or more. J is TRBJ2-3 and V is TRBV11-2; D uncertain. Germline V gene lookup returns CDR1 SGHAT and CDR2 FQNNGV. The CDR3 has 19 residues. V was pared by 1 base and J by 0 bases, with 20 bases between. The CDR3 DNA sequence: TGTGCCAGCAGCTTAGGGATCTACCGTACCCAAACTAGCACAGATACGCAGTATTTT. Amino acids: CASSLGIYRTQTSTDTQYF. The complete variable domain, with remaining parts taken from reference TRBV11-2 and TRBJ2-3, reads EAGVAQSPRYKIIEKRQSVAFWCNPISGHATLYWYQQILGQGPKLLIQFQNNGVVDDSQLPKDRFSAERLKGVDSTLKIQPAKLEDSAVYLCASSLGIYRTQTSTDTQYFGPGTRLTVL.

The genes are TRBV11-1 and TRBJ2-5; 11 bases are a match to TRBD2. CDR1 and CDR2 from the germline V gene are SGHAT and FQDESV (reference sequence). Losses at the gene ends were 5 bases for V and 4 bases for J; bases not matched to a gene: 6. This CDR3 is built from 15 residues. CDR3 DNA sequence: TGTGCCAGCAGCGGCACTAGCGGGAGAGGAGAGACCCAGTACTTC. Its protein is CASSGTSGRGETQYF.

Within the sample, this clonotype is medium-sized. The genes are TRBV15 and TRBJ2-7; D unresolved. Germline V gene data show CDR1 as LNHNV and CDR2 as YYDKDF (reference sequence). The CDR3 length is 16 residues. V lost 0 bases to trimming and J lost 2 bases, with 14 bases between them. CDR3 region: CATSRDRSPSTYEQYF. CDR3 DNA sequence: TGTGCCACCAGCAGAGATCGTTCCCCCTCTACCTACGAGCAGTACTTC.